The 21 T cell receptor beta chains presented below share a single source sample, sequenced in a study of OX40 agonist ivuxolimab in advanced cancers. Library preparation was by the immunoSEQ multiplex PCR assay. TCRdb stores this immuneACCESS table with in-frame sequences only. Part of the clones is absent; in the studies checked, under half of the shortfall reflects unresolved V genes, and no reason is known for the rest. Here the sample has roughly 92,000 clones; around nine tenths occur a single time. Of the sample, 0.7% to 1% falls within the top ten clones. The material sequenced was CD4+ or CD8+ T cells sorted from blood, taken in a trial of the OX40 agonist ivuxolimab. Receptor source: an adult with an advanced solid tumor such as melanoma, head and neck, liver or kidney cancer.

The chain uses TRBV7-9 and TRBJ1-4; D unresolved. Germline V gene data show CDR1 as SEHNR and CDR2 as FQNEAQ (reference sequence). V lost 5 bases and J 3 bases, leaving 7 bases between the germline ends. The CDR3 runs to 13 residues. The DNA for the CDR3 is TGTGCCAGCAGCCCGGGGTCTAATGAAAAACTGTTTTTT. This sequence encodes CASSPGSNEKLFF.

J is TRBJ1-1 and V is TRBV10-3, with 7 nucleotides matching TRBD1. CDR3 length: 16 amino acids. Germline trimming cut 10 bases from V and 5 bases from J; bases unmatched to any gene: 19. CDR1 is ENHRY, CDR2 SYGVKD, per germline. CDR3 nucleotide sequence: TGTGCCACCTCAAAAAGAACAGGGGAGGATCGGACTGAAGCTTTCTTT. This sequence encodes CATSKRTGEDRTEAFF.

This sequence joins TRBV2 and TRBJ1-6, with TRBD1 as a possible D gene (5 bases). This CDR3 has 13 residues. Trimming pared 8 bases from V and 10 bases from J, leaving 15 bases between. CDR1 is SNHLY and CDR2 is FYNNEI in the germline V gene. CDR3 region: CASGMGEWSPLHF. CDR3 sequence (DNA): TGTGCCAGCGGCATGGGGGAGTGGTCACCCCTCCACTTT.

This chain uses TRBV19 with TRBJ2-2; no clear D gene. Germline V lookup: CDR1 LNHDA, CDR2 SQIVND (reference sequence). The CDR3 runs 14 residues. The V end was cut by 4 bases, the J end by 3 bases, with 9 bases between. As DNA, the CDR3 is TGTGCCAGTAGTACCGGAGCGTACACCGGGGAGCTGTTTTTT. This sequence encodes CASSTGAYTGELFF.

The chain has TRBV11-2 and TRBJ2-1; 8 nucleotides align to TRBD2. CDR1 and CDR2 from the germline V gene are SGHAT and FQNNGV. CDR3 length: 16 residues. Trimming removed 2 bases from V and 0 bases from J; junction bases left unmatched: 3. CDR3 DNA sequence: TGTGCCAGCAGCTTACCCGGGACTAGCTCCTACAATGAGCAGTTCTTC. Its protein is CASSLPGTSSYNEQFF.

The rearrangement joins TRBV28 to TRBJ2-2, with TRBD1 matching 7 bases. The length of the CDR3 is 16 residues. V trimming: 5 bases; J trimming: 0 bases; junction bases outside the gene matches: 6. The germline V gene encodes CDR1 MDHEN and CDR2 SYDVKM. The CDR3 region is CASSQSGTANTGELFF. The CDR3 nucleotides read TGTGCCAGCAGTCAGTCCGGGACAGCGAACACCGGGGAGCTGTTTTTT.

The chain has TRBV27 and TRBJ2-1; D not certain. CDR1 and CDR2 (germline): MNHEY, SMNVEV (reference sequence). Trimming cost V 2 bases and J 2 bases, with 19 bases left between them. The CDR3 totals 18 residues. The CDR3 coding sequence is TGTGCCAGCAGTTTAATCGTTACGTTAGCTGATCCCTACAATGAGCAGTTCTTC. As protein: CASSLIVTLADPYNEQFF.

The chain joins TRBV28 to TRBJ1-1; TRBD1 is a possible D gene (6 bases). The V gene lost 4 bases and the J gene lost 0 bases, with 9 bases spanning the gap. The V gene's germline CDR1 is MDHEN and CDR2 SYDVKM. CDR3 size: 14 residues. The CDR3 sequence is CASSSGDMNTEAFF. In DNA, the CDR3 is TGTGCCAGCAGTTCAGGGGATATGAACACTGAAGCTTTCTTT.

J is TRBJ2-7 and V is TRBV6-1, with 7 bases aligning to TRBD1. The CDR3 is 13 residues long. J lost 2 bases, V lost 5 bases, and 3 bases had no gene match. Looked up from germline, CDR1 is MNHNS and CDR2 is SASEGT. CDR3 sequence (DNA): TGTGCCAGCAGTTATGACAGGGCCTACGAGCAGTACTTC. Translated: CASSYDRAYEQYF.

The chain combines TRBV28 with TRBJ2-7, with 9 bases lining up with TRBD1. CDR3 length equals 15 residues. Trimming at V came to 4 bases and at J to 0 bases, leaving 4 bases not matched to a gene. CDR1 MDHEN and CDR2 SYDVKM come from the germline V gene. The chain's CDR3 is CASSSTGGYSYEQYF. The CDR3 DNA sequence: TGTGCCAGCAGTTCCACAGGGGGCTACTCCTACGAGCAGTACTTC.

In DNA form, the CDR3 reads TGTGCCAGCTCACCCCCGGGACAGGGGGCATACGAGCAGTACTTC. Its protein is CASSPPGQGAYEQYF. The V call is TRBV18, the J call TRBJ2-7; 12 bases align to TRBD1. CDR3 size: 15 residues. Germline V gene lookup returns CDR1 KGHSH and CDR2 LQKENI. J was trimmed by 4 bases and V by 3 bases; bases with no gene match: 4. Full variable domain (missing parts from reference TRBV18 and TRBJ2-7): NAGVMQNPRHLVRRRGQEARLRCSPMKGHSHVYWYRQLPEEGLKFMVYLQKENIIDESGMPKERFSAEFPKEGPSILRIQQVVRGDSAAYFCASSPPGQGAYEQYFGPGTRLTVT.

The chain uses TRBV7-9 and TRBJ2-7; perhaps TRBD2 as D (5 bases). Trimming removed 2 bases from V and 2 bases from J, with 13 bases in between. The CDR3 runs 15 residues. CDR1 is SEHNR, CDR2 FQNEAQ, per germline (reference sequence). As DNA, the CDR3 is TGTGCCAGCAGCTTACAATCGAGCGGTGCCTACGAGCAGTACTTC. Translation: CASSLQSSGAYEQYF.

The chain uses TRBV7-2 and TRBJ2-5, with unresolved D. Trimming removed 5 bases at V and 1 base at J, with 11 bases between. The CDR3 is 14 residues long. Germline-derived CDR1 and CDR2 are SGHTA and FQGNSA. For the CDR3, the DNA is TGTGCCAGCAGCCCCTTCGGCAGCCAAGAGACCCAGTACTTC. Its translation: CASSPFGSQETQYF.

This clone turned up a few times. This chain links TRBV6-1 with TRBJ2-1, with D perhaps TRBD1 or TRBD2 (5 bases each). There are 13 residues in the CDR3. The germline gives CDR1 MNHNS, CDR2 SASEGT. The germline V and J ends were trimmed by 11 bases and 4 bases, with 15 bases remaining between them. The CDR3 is CAAPPEGYNEQFF. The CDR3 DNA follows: TGTGCCGCCCCACCTGAGGGGTACAATGAGCAGTTCTTC.

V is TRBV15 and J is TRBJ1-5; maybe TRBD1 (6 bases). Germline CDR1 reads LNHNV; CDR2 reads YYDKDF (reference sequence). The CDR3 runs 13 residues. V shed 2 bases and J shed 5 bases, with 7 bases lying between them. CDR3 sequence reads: CATSRTGYQPQHF. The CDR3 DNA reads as TGTGCCACCAGCAGAACAGGGTATCAGCCCCAGCATTTT.

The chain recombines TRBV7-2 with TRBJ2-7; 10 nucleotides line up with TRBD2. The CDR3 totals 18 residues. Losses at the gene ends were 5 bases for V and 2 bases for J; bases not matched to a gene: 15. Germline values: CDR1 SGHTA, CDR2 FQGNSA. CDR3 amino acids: CASSTLLRTSGATYEQYF. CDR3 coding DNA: TGTGCCAGCAGCACACTACTAAGGACTAGCGGCGCAACCTACGAGCAGTACTTC.

The CDR3 region is CAVKGAGGSYNEQFF. The DNA of the CDR3 is TGTGCCGTAAAGGGAGCGGGAGGATCCTACAATGAGCAGTTCTTC. The chain uses TRBV11-2 and TRBJ2-1; 9 positions agree with TRBD2. The V segment lost 11 bases and the J segment 1 base; nucleotides outside the gene matches: 9. Germline lookup yields CDR1 SGHAT and CDR2 FQNNGV. The length of the CDR3 is 15 residues.

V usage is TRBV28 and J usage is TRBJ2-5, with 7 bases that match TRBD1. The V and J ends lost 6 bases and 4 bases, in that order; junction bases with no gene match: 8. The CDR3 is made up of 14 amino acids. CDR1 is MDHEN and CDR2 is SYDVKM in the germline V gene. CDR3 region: CASRYRGGGETQYF. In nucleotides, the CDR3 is TGTGCCAGCAGGTACAGGGGTGGGGGAGAGACCCAGTACTTC.

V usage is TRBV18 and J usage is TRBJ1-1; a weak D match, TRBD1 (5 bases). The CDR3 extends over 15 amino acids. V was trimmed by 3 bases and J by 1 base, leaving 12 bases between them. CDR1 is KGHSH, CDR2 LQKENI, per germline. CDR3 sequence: CASSPQSQGNTEAFF. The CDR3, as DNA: TGTGCCAGCTCACCCCAATCTCAGGGGAACACTGAAGCTTTCTTT.

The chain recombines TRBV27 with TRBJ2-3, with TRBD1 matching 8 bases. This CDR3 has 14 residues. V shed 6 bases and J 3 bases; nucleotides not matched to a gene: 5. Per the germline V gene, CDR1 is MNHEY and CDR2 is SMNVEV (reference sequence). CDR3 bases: TGTGCCAGCAGCGACAGGGGTCTGACAGATACGCAGTATTTT. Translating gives CASSDRGLTDTQYF.

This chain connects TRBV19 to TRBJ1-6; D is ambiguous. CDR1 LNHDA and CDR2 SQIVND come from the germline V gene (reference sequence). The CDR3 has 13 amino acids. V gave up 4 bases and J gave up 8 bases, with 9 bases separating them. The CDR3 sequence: CASSKQLDSPLHF. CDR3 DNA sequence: TGTGCCAGTAGTAAACAGTTGGATTCACCCCTCCACTTT.